Shown below are 27 T cell receptor beta chains from a single sample sequenced in a study of blood T cells in healthy people across ages. The use of a sample-barcoded 5' primer and a J-beta primer mix characterized a second PCR of about 7 to 12 cycles. TCRdb itself ran the 5' RACE reads through MiXCR, one entry per CDR3 protein. In the table there are 650,000 to 950,000 distinct CDR3 sequences, more than 40% of which are singletons. Sequenced material: blood. The source is a man between 60 and 70 years old in good health.

This rearrangement joins TRBV6-5 to TRBJ1-1; D is possibly TRBD1 (5 bases). Germline V CDR1 and CDR2: MNHEY, SVGAGI. V dropped 2 bases and J dropped 0 bases, with 10 bases sitting between them. The CDR3 has 15 residues. For the CDR3, the DNA is TGTGCCAGCAGTTACGGGGGGTTGATGAACACTGAAGCTTTCTTT. Its translation: CASSYGGLMNTEAFF.

The chain recombines TRBV20-1 with TRBJ2-3, with D perhaps assigned TRBD1 or TRBD2 (6 bases each). Trimming took 5 bases from V and 0 from J, leaving 18 bases between them. The CDR3 spans 16 residues. CDR1 is DFQATT and CDR2 is SNEGSKA in the germline V gene (reference sequence). The CDR3 here is CSAQGLGGGSTDTQYF. The CDR3 nucleotides are TGCAGTGCTCAGGGGTTGGGTGGGGGGAGCACAGATACGCAGTATTTT.

This chain links TRBV11-2 with TRBJ1-4, with a possible D match to TRBD1 (6 bases). Germline loops: CDR1 SGHAT, CDR2 FQNNGV. The CDR3 has 13 residues. The V end lost 9 bases, the J end lost 0 bases, and 8 bases lay between the germline ends. CDR3 nucleotides: TGTGCCAGTAGGACAGCAACTAATGAAAAACTGTTTTTT. This gives the protein CASRTATNEKLFF.

Comment on this clonotype: One end of the junction is discordant with germline, which a read error may explain. The CDR3 nucleotides read TGTGCCAGCAGTTCTGATCAGAGTGCGAACACCGGGAAGCTGTTTTTT. This encodes CASSSDQSANTGKLFF. V gene TRBV5-6 combines with J gene TRBJ2-2; maybe TRBD2 (5 bases). The CDR3 runs to 16 residues. Per the germline V gene, CDR1 is SGHDT and CDR2 is YYEEEE.

The V call is TRBV10-3, the J call TRBJ1-1; possible D gene TRBD1, 6 bases. The V and J ends lost 8 bases and 3 bases respectively, with 16 bases between them. This CDR3 spans 14 amino acids. From germline, CDR1 is ENHRY and CDR2 SYGVKD. Here the CDR3 DNA reads TGTGCCATCGGGGAAGCGTCAGGGGACACTGAAGCTTTCTTT. The encoded protein is CAIGEASGDTEAFF.

The rearrangement links TRBV4-1 to TRBJ1-1; D gene uncertain. Germline V gives CDR1 MGHRA, CDR2 YSYEKL. Trimming removed 1 base at V and 7 bases at J, with 10 bases between. The CDR3 sequence is 13 residues long. The CDR3 loop is CASSQGQDIEAFF. The CDR3 nucleotides read TGCGCCAGCAGCCAAGGGCAAGACATTGAAGCTTTCTTT.

As concerns this clonotype: A much bigger clone sits one base away, suggesting this may be a read error. V gene TRBV25-1 combines with J gene TRBJ2-7; D perhaps matches TRBD2 (6 bases). The DNA matches TRBJ2-5 better at its end, which makes the J call doubtful. Germline CDR1 and CDR2: MGHDK and SYGVNS. This CDR3 comprises 16 residues. DNA of the CDR3: TGTGCCGGCAGTGACAAATCAGGGAGGCGGGAAGAGACCCAGTACTTC. It yields the protein CAGSDKSGRREETQYF.

This clonotype was seen only a few times. The chain recombines TRBV4-3 with TRBJ2-5, with 14 bases that match TRBD2. CDR1 is LGHNA, CDR2 YSLEER, per germline. V dropped 1 base and J dropped 4; count of bases not matched to a gene: 5. This CDR3 comprises 17 residues. The chain's CDR3 is CASSQGRLAGGRETQYF. For the CDR3, the DNA is TGCGCCAGCAGCCAAGGGAGACTAGCGGGGGGGCGAGAGACCCAGTACTTC.

This clonotype came up once. V usage is TRBV9 and J usage is TRBJ2-2; D ambiguous. V gave up 3 bases and J gave up 2 bases, with 14 bases separating them. There are 16 residues in the CDR3. From germline, CDR1 is SGDLS and CDR2 YYNGEE. CDR3 protein: CASSDPPGGNTGELFF. CDR3 bases: TGTGCCAGCAGCGACCCCCCAGGCGGTAACACCGGGGAGCTGTTTTTT. Full variable domain (rest looked up from reference TRBV9 and TRBJ2-2): DSGVTQTPKHLITATGQRVTLRCSPRSGDLSVYWYQQSLDQGLQFLIQYYNGEERAKGNILERFSAQQFPDLHSELNLSSLELGDSALYFCASSDPPGGNTGELFFGEGSRLTVL.

V is TRBV12-3 or TRBV12-4 and J is TRBJ1-2; 10 nucleotides match TRBD1. The CDR3 is 13 amino acids. Trimming took 5 bases from V and 13 from J; bases not matched to a gene: 10. DNA of the CDR3: TGTGCCAGCAGTCAGGGACAGGGGAAGGTCGTCACCTTC. Translated: CASSQGQGKVVTF.

Comment on this clonotype: At one boundary the junction diverges from the germline segment, which might be a read error. The CDR3 region is CSARDPPSGKDIQYF. Written as DNA, the CDR3 is TGCAGTGCTAGAGATCCTCCGAGCGGCAAAGACATTCAGTACTTC. This chain links TRBV20-1 with TRBJ2-4; a weak D match, TRBD2 (5 bases). The CDR3 has 15 residues. Looked up from germline, CDR1 is DFQATT and CDR2 is SNEGSKA (reference sequence).

This chain uses TRBV4-3 with TRBJ1-2; D uncertain. Per germline, CDR1 LGHNA and CDR2 YSLEER. The CDR3 runs 13 residues. Between the trimmed V and J ends, which lost 2 bases and 8 bases, there was a span of 12 bases. The CDR3 nucleotides read TGCGCCAGCAGCCAACTAGCCCTGGGGGGCTACACCTTC. This codes for CASSQLALGGYTF.

This clonotype occurred once. J is TRBJ1-6 and V is TRBV4-1, with 12 bases that match TRBD1. V was clipped by 4 bases and J by 10 bases; unmatched bases: 5. The length of the CDR3 is 15 residues. Germline V lookup: CDR1 MGHRA, CDR2 YSYEKL. CDR3 protein: CASSPGQGAWSPLHF. The CDR3 coding sequence is TGCGCCAGCAGCCCGGGACAGGGGGCCTGGTCACCCCTCCACTTT.

For this clonotype: At one end the junction does not follow the germline gene, possibly because of a read error. This rearrangement joins TRBV7-2 to TRBJ2-5; TRBD2 might be the D (6 bases). CDR3 length: 13 amino acids. CDR1 is SGHTA and CDR2 is FQGNSA in the germline V gene. DNA of the CDR3: TGTGCCAGCAGCGCTCTAGCGAAAGAGGCCCAGTACTTC. This encodes CASSALAKEAQYF.

The chain joins TRBV6-2 or TRBV6-3 to TRBJ1-5; D not resolved. Deletions cut 3 bases from V and 1 base from J, with 7 bases between. From germline, CDR1 is MNHEY and CDR2 SVGEGT. CDR3 length: 14 residues. The CDR3 region is CASSYIRSNQPQHF. CDR3 bases: TGTGCCAGCAGTTATATCCGGAGCAATCAGCCCCAGCATTTT.

The chain is built from TRBV4-3 and TRBJ1-2, with D hard to call. Trimming cost V 3 bases and J 1 base, with 15 bases left between them. The CDR3 is 16 amino acids. Germline V CDR1 and CDR2: LGHNA, YSLEER. CDR3 protein: CASSQVSAKDNYGYTF. The CDR3 coding sequence is TGCGCCAGCAGCCAGGTGTCCGCGAAGGATAACTATGGCTACACCTTC.

The gene calls are TRBV18 and TRBJ2-7; 12 bases are shared with TRBD1. V lost 5 bases and J lost 6; bases outside the gene matches: 5. Germline V gives CDR1 KGHSH, CDR2 LQKENI. The CDR3 has 14 residues. This CDR3 reads CASSTGTGGSEQYF. The CDR3 DNA reads TGTGCCAGCTCAACCGGGACAGGGGGCTCCGAGCAGTACTTC.

The gene calls are TRBV2 and TRBJ2-2, with D tentatively TRBD2 (5 bases). The V and J ends lost 6 bases and 5 bases respectively, with 7 bases between them. Germline loops: CDR1 SNHLY, CDR2 FYNNEI. The CDR3 length is 12 residues. CDR3 nucleotides: TGTGCCAGCAGGGACTCGACCGGGGAGCTGTTTTTT. Amino acid sequence: CASRDSTGELFF.

The chain uses TRBV20-1 and TRBJ2-5; TRBD2 is a possible D gene (5 bases). The CDR3 has 14 residues. V lost 5 bases, J lost 5 bases, and 18 bases lay in between. From germline, CDR1 is DFQATT and CDR2 SNEGSKA (reference sequence). This CDR3 reads CSARESGVVETQYF. CDR3 DNA: TGCAGTGCTCGTGAGTCCGGGGTGGTGGAGACCCAGTACTTC.

The V gene is TRBV20-1, the J gene TRBJ2-5, with D tentatively TRBD1 (5 bases). Germline loops: CDR1 DFQATT, CDR2 SNEGSKA (reference sequence). Trimming removed 6 bases from V and 7 bases from J, with 15 bases in between. The CDR3 covers 12 residues. Here the CDR3 reads CSAFWGEGTQYF. Here the CDR3 DNA reads TGCAGTGCCTTTTGGGGCGAAGGGACCCAGTACTTC.

This clonotype was seen only a few times. This sequence joins TRBV19 and TRBJ2-7, with a tentative D call TRBD1 (7 bases). The CDR3 extends over 15 amino acids. CDR1 LNHDA and CDR2 SQIVND come from the germline V gene (reference sequence). Deletions cut 5 bases from V and 3 bases from J, with 17 bases between. The CDR3 region has the DNA TGTGCCAGTAGTCCCCAGGCAGGGGGGCACTACGAGCAGTACTTC. Protein: CASSPQAGGHYEQYF.

This chain joins TRBV4-1 and TRBJ2-1; 11 nucleotides agree with TRBD2. The CDR3 has 18 amino acids. Germline V gene data show CDR1 as MGHRA and CDR2 as YSYEKL. Unmatched junction bases numbered 12, after V lost 3 bases and J lost 5 bases. CDR3: CASSQGPASGGRNNEQFF. The CDR3 DNA sequence: TGCGCCAGCAGCCAGGGACCCGCTAGCGGGGGGCGAAACAATGAGCAGTTCTTC.

Concerning this clonotype itself: The junction differs from germline at one of its ends, possibly a read error. This CDR3 reads CSSRDRGRGTGELFF. In nucleotides, the CDR3 is TGTTCCAGTAGAGACAGGGGGCGCGGGACCGGGGAGCTGTTTTTT. The chain couples TRBV2 to TRBJ2-2; 10 nucleotides agree with TRBD1. CDR1 is SNHLY, CDR2 FYNNEI, per germline. This CDR3 is built from 15 residues.

This clonotype has just a few counts. V gene TRBV11-2 combines with J gene TRBJ2-7; maybe TRBD1 (6 bases). Deletions cut 5 bases from V and 1 base from J, with 6 bases between. The CDR3 runs 12 residues. CDR1 and CDR2 from the germline V gene are SGHAT and FQNNGV. As DNA, the CDR3 is TGTGCCAGCAGCGGACAGTCCTACGAGCAGTACTTC. This translates into CASSGQSYEQYF.

This sequence joins TRBV20-1 and TRBJ2-1; D is ambiguous. Germline CDR1 reads DFQATT; CDR2 reads SNEGSKA (reference sequence). The CDR3 totals 12 residues. With 8 bases removed from V and 5 bases from J, the gap between germline ends came to 13 bases. The chain's CDR3 is CSPILRNNEQFF. CDR3 nucleotides: TGCAGTCCGATACTAAGGAACAATGAGCAGTTCTTC.

This chain uses TRBV20-1 with TRBJ2-7; possibly TRBD1 or TRBD2 for D (5 bases each). Trimming left V 8 bases short and J 1 base short, with 24 bases between. This CDR3 spans 16 amino acids. Germline CDR1 reads DFQATT; CDR2 reads SNEGSKA (reference sequence). CDR3 sequence reads: CSCTYSTGTDSYEQYF. CDR3 nucleotide sequence: TGCAGTTGTACTTACTCCACCGGGACGGATTCCTACGAGCAGTACTTC.

The genes are TRBV7-2 and TRBJ2-4, with 13 bases that match TRBD2. The CDR3 is made up of 17 amino acids. Per germline, CDR1 SGHTA and CDR2 FQGNSA. J was trimmed by 3 bases and V by 5 bases; bases with no gene match: 7. The CDR3 reads CASSRRTSGSLKNIQYF. As DNA, the CDR3 is TGTGCCAGCAGCCGCCGGACTAGCGGGAGTCTCAAAAACATTCAGTACTTC.